This T cell receptor (beta chain) emerged from a study of T-cell reconstitution after alpha-beta-depleted transplantation in children. Library preparation (for TCRbeta) was performed with unique molecular identifiers. TCRdb used MiXCR to reprocess the PCR reads, holding one entry per CDR3 protein. The profile covers around 600,000 distinct CDR3 sequences, with 10% appearing a single time and roughly 3.9% taken by the ten largest. This clonotype was seen ten or more times. The junction had 12 bases not matched to a gene; V was cut back by 3 bases and J by 10 bases. CDR3 size: 15 residues. The specimen comprised PBMCs from the stem cell graft donor, sampled from the stem cell graft. The chain couples TRBV12-3 or TRBV12-4 to TRBJ2-1; 7 positions match TRBD2. The TCR originated in a human donor who donated a stem cell graft to a child with acute myeloid leukemia. The DNA for the CDR3 is TGTGCCAGCAGTTTCGGGTTTAGCGGGTACTCCGAGCAGTTCTTC. Translated, it gives CASSFGFSGYSEQFF.